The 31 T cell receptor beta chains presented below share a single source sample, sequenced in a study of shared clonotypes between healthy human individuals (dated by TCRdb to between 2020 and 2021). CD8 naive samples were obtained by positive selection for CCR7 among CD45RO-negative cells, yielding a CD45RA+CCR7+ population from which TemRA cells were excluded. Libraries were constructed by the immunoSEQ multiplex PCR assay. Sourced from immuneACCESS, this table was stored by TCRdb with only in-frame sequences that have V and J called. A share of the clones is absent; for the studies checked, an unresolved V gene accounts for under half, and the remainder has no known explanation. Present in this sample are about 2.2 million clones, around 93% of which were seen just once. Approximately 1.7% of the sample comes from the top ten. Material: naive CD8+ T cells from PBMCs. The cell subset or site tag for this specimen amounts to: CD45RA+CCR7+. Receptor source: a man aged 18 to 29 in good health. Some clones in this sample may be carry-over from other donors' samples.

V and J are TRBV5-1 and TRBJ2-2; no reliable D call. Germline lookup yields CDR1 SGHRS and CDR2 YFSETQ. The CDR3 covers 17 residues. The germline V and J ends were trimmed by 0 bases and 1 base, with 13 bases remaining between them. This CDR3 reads CASSLAFRKGNTGELFF. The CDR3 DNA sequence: TGCGCCAGCAGCTTGGCCTTTCGCAAGGGGAACACCGGGGAGCTGTTTTTT.

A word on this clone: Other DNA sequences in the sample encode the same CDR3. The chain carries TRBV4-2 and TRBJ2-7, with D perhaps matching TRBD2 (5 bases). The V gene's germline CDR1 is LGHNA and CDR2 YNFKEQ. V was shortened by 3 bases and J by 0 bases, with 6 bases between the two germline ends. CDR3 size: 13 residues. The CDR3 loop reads CASSHGSSYEQYF. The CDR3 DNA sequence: TGTGCCAGCAGCCATGGGAGCTCCTACGAGCAGTACTTC.

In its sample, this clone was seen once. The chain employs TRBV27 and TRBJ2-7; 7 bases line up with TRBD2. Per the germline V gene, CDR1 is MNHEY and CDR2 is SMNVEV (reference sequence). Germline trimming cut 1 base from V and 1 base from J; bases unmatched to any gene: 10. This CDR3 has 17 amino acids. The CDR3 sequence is CASSLLSPSGASYEQYF. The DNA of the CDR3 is TGTGCCAGCAGTTTATTATCCCCTAGCGGTGCTTCCTACGAGCAGTACTTC.

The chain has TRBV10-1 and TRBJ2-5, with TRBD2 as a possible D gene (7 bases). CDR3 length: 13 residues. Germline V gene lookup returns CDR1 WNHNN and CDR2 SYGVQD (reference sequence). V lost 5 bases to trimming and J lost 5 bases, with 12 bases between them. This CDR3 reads CASSRGREETQYF. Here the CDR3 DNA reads TGCGCCAGCAGTAGGGGGAGGGAGGAGACCCAGTACTTC.

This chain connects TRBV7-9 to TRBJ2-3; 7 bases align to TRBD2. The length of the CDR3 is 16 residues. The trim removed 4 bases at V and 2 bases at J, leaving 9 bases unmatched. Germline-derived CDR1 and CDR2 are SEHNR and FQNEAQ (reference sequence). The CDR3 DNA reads TGTGCCAGCAGCTCCGCCGGGACTACCTACACAGATACGCAGTATTTT. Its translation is CASSSAGTTYTDTQYF.

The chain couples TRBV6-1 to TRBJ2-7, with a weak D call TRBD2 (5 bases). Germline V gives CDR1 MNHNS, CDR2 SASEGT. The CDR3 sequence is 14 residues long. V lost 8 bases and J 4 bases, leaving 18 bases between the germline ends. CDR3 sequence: CASGPLGLIYEQYF. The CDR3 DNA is TGTGCCAGCGGGCCCCTTGGACTGATTTACGAGCAGTACTTC.

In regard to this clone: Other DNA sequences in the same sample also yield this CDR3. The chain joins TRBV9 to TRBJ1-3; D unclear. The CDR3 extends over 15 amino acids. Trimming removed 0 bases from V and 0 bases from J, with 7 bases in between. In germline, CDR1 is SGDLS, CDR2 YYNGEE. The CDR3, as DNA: TGTGCCAGCAGCGTAGCTGCCAGCTCTGGAAACACCATATATTTT. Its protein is CASSVAASSGNTIYF.

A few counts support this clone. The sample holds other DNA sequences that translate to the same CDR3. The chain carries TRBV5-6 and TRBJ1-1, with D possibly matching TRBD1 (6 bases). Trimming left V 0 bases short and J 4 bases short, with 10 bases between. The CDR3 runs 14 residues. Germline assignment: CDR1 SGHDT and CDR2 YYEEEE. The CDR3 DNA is TGTGCCAGCAGCTTGGAGGGGGAGGGCACTGAAGCTTTCTTT. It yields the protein CASSLEGEGTEAFF.

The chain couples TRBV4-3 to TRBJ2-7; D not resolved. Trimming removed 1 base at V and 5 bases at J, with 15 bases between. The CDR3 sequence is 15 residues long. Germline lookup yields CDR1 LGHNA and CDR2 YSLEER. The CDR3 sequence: CASSQGLAKTNEQYF. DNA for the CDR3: TGCGCCAGCAGCCAAGGTTTGGCTAAGACGAACGAGCAGTACTTC.

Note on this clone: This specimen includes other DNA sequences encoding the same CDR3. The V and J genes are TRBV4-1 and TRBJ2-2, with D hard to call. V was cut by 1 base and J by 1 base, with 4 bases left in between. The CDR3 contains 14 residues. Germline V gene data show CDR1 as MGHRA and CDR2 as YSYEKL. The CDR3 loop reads CASSQVGNTGELFF. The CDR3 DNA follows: TGCGCCAGCAGCCAAGTGGGGAACACCGGGGAGCTGTTTTTT.

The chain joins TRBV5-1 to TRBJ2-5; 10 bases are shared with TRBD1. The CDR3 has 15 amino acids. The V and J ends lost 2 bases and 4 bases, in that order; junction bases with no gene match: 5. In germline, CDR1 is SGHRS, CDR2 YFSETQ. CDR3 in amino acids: CASSFQGQGGETQYF. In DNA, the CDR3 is TGCGCCAGCAGCTTCCAAGGACAGGGGGGAGAGACCCAGTACTTC. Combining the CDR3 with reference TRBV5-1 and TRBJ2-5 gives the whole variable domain KAGVTQTPRYLIKTRGQQVTLSCSPISGHRSVSWYQQTPGQGLQFLFEYFSETQRNKGNFPGRFSGRQFSNSRSEMNVSTLELGDSALYLCASSFQGQGGETQYFGPGTRLLVL.

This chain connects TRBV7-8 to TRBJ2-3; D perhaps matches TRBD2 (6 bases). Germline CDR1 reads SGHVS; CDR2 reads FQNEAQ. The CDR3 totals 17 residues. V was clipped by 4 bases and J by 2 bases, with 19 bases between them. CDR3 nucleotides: TGTGCCAGCAGCTCCCACCCCGGGACTCAAATCACAGATACGCAGTATTTT. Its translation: CASSSHPGTQITDTQYF. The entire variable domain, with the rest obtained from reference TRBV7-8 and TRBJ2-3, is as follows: GAGVSQSPRYKVAKRGQDVALRCDPISGHVSLFWYQQALGQGPEFLTYFQNEAQLDKSGLPSDRFFAERPEGSVSTLKIQRTQQEDSAVYLCASSSHPGTQITDTQYFGPGTRLTVL.

The CDR3 DNA reads as TGTGCCAGCAGCTTACCTAGCGGGGACTCCTACGAGCAGTACTTC. Its translation is CASSLPSGDSYEQYF. The rearrangement links TRBV13 to TRBJ2-7; 9 nucleotides match TRBD2. Germline loops: CDR1 PRHDT, CDR2 FYEKMQ (reference sequence). This CDR3 contains 15 residues. With V trimmed by 2 bases and J by 0 bases, 2 bases remained unmatched.

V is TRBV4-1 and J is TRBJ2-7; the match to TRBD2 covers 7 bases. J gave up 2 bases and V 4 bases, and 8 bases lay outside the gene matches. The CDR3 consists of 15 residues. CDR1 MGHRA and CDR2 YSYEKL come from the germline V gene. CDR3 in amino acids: CASSPATSRTYEQYF. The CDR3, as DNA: TGCGCCAGCAGCCCCGCGACTAGCCGAACCTACGAGCAGTACTTC.

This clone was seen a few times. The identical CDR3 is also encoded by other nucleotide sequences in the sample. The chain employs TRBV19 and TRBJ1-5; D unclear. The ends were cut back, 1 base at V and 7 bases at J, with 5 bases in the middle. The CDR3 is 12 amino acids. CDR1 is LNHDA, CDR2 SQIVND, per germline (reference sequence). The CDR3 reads CASSIGGQPQHF. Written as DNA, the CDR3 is TGTGCCAGTAGTATAGGGGGACAGCCCCAGCATTTT.

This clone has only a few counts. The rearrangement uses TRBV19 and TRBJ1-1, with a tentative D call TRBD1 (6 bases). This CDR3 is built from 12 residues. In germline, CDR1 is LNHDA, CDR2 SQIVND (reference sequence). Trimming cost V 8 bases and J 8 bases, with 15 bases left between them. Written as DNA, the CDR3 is TGTGCCAGTTCTTACTCGGGACAAGAAGCTTTCTTT. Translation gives CASSYSGQEAFF.

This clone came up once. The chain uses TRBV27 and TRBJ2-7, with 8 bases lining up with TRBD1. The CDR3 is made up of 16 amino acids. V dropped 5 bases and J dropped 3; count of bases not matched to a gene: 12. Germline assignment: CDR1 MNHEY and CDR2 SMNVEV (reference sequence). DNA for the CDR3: TGTGCCAGCAGTCCATCGACAGGGGCCATTCTCTACGAGCAGTACTTC. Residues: CASSPSTGAILYEQYF.

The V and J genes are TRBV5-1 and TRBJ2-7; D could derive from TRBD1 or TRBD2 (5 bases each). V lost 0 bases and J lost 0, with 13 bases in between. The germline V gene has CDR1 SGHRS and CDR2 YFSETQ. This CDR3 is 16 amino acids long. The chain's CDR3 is CASSLDVRGISYEQYF. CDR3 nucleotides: TGCGCCAGCAGCTTGGACGTTCGGGGCATCTCCTACGAGCAGTACTTC.

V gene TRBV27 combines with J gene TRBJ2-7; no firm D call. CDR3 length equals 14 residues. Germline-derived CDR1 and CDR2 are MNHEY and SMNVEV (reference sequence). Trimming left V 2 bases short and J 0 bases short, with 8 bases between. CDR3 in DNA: TGTGCCAGCAGTTTAGCCTACAGCTCCTACGAGCAGTACTTC. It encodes CASSLAYSSYEQYF.

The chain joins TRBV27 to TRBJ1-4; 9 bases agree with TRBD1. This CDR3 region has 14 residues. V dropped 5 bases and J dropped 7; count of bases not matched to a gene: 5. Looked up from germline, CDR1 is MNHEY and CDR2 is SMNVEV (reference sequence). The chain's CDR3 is CASSPQGAAEKLFF. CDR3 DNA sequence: TGTGCCAGCAGTCCACAGGGGGCGGCTGAAAAACTGTTTTTT.

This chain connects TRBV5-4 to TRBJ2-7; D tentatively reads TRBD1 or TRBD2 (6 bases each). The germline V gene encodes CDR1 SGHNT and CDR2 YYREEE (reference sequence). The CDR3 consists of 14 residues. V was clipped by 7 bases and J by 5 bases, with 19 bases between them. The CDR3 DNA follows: TGTGCCAGCGGGCCGGGGGCAGGGGACCACGAGCAGTACTTC. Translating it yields CASGPGAGDHEQYF. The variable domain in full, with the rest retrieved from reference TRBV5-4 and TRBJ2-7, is ETGVTQSPTHLIKTRGQQVTLRCSSQSGHNTVSWYQQALGQGPQFIFQYYREEENGRGNFPPRFSGLQFPNYSSELNVNALELDDSALYLCASGPGAGDHEQYFGPGTRLTVT.

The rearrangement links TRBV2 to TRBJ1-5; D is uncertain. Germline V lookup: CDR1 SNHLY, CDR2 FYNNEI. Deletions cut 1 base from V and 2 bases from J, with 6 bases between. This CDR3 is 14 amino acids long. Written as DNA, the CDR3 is TGTGCCAGCAGTGAAGTTTCGGGCAATCAGCCCCAGCATTTT. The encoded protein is CASSEVSGNQPQHF.

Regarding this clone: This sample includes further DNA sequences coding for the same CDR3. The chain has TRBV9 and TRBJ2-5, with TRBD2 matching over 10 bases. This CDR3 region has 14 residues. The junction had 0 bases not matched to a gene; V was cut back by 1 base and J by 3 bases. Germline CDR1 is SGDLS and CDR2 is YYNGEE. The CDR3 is CASSVLAGEETQYF. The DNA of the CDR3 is TGTGCCAGCAGCGTACTAGCGGGAGAAGAGACCCAGTACTTC.

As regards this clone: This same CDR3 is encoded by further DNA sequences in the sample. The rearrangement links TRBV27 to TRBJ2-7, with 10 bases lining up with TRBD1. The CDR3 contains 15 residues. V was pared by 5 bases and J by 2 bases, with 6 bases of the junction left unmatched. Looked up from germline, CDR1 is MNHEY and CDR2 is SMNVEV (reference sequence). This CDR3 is CASSTSGTGAYEQYF. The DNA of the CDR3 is TGTGCCAGCAGTACGTCTGGGACAGGGGCCTACGAGCAGTACTTC.

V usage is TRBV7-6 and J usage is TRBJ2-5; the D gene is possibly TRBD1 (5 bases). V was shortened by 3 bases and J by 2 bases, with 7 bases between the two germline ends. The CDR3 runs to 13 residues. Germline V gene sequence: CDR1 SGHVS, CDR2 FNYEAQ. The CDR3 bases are TGTGCCAGCAGCTTGGGGCGGCAAGAGACCCAGTACTTC. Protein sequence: CASSLGRQETQYF.

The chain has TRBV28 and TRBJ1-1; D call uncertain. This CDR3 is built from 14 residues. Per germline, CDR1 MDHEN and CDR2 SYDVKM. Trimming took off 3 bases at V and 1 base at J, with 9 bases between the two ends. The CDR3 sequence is CASSFDGPNTEAFF. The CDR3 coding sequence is TGTGCCAGCAGTTTTGATGGACCGAACACTGAAGCTTTCTTT.

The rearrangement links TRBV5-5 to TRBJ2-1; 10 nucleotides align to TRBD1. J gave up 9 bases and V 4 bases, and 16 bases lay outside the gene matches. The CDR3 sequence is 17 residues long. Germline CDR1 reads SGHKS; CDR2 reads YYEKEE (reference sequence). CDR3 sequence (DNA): TGTGCCAGCAGCCGCTACCATGACAGGGGGCTTTGTAGTGAGCAGTTCTTC. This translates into CASSRYHDRGLCSEQFF.

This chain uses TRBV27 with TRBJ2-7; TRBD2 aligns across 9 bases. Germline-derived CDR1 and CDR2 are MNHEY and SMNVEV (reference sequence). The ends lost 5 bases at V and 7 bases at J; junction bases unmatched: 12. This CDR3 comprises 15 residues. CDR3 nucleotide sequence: TGTGCCAGCAGTCCCCTTCGCGGGAGGGCTTTTGAGCAGTACTTC. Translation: CASSPLRGRAFEQYF.

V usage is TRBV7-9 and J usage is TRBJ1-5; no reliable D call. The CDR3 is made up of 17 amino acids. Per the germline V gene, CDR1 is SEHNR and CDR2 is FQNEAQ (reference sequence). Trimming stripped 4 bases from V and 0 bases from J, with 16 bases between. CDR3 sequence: CASSSPAGPYSNQPQHF. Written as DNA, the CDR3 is TGTGCCAGCAGCTCGCCGGCAGGTCCGTATAGCAATCAGCCCCAGCATTTT. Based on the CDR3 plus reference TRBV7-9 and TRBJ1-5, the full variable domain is DTGVSQNPRHKITKRGQNVTFRCDPISEHNRLYWYRQTLGQGPEFLTYFQNEAQLEKSRLLSDRFSAERPKGSFSTLEIQRTEQGDSAMYLCASSSPAGPYSNQPQHFGDGTRLSIL.

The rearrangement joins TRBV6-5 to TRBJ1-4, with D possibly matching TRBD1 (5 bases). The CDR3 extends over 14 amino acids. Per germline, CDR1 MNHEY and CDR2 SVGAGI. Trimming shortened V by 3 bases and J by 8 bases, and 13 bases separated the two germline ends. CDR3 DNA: TGTGCCAGCAGTTATAAAGGGGTACGAGAAAAACTGTTTTTT. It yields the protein CASSYKGVREKLFF.

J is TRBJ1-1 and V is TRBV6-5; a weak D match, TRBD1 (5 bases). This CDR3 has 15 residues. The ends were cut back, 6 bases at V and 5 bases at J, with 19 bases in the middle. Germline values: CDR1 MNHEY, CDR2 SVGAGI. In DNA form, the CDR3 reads TGTGCCAGCAGCCACTATTGGGGGGAGGGGACTGAAGCTTTCTTT. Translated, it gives CASSHYWGEGTEAFF.